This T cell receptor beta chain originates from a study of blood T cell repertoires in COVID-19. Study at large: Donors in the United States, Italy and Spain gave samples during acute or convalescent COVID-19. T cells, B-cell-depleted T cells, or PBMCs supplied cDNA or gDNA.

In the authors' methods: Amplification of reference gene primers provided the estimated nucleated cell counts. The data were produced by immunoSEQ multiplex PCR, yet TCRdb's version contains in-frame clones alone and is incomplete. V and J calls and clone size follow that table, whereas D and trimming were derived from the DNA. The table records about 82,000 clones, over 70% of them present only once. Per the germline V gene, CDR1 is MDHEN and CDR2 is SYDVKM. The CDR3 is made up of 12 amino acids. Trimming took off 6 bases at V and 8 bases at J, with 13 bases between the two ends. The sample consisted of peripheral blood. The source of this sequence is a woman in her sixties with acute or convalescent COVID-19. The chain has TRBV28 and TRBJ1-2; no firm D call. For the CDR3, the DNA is TGTGCCAGCAGATATTCGGGGTTGGGCTACACCTTC. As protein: CASRYSGLGYTF.